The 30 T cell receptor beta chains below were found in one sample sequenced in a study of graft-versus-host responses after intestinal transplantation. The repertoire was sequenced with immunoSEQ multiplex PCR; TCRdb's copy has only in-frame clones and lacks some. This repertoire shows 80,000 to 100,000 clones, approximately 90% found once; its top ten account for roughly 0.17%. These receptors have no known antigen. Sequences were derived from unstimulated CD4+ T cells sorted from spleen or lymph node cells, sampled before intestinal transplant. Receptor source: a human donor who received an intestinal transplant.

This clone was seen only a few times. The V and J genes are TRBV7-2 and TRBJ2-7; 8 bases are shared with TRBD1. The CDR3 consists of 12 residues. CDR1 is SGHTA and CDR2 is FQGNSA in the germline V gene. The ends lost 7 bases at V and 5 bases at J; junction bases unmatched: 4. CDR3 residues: CASNYRGNEQYF. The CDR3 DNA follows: TGTGCCAGCAACTACAGGGGGAACGAGCAGTACTTC. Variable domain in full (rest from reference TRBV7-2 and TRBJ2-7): GAGVSQSPSNKVTEKGKDVELRCDPISGHTALYWYRQSLGQGLEFLIYFQGNSAPDKSGLPSDRFSAERTGGSVSTLTIQRTQQEDSAVYLCASNYRGNEQYFGPGTRLTVT.

CDR3 amino acids: CATGAPNSNQPQHF. CDR3 bases: TGTGCCACCGGAGCTCCAAATAGCAATCAGCCCCAGCATTTT. The V and J genes are TRBV15 and TRBJ1-5; D call uncertain. Looked up from germline, CDR1 is LNHNV and CDR2 is YYDKDF (reference sequence). The V and J ends lost 8 bases and 0 bases respectively, with 11 bases between them. The CDR3 is 14 residues long.

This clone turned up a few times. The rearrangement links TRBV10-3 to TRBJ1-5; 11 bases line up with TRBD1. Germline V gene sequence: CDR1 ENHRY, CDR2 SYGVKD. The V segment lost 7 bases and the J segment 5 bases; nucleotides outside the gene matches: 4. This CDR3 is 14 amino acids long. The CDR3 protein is CAIKKGQGDQPQHF. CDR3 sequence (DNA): TGTGCCATCAAAAAGGGACAGGGGGATCAGCCCCAGCATTTT.

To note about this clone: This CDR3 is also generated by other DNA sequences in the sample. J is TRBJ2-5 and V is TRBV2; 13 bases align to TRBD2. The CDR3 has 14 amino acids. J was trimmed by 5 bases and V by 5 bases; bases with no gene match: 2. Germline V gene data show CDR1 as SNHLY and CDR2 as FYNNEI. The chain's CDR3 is CASSSLAGGETQYF. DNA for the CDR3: TGTGCCAGCAGTTCACTAGCGGGAGGGGAGACCCAGTACTTC.

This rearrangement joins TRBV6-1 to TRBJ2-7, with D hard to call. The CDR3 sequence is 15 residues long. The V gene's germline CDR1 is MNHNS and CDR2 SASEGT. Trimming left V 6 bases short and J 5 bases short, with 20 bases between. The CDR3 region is CASRLNKVGRDEQYF. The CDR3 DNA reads TGTGCCAGCAGACTCAACAAAGTGGGTCGGGACGAGCAGTACTTC.

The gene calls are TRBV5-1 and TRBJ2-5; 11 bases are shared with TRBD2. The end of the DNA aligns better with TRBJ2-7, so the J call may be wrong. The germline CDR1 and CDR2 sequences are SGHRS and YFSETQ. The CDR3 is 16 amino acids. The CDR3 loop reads CASSSTIAGGPYEQYF. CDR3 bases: TGCGCCAGCAGCTCCACAATAGCGGGGGGGCCCTACGAGCAGTACTTC.

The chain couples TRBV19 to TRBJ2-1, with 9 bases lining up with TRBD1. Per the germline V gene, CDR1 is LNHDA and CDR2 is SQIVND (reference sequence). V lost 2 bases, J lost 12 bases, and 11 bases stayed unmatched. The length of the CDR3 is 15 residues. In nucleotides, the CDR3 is TGTGCCAGTAGTATATTAGGGGGGGACAGGGAGAGGCAGTTCTTC. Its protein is CASSILGGDRERQFF.

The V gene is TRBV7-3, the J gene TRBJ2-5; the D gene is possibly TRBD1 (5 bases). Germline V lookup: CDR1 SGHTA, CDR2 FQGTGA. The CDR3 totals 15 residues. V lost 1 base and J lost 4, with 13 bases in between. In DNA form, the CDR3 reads TGTGCCAGCAGCTTAATGGCAGGGCTGGGAGAGACCCAGTACTTC. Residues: CASSLMAGLGETQYF.

The CDR3 region is CASRASSTDTQYF. In DNA form, the CDR3 reads TGTGCCAGCAGAGCAAGTAGCACAGATACGCAGTATTTT. The chain is built from TRBV9 and TRBJ2-3; D is unclear. Between the trimmed V and J ends, which lost 5 bases and 0 bases, there was a span of 7 bases. The CDR3 is 13 amino acids. Germline V gene lookup returns CDR1 SGDLS and CDR2 YYNGEE.

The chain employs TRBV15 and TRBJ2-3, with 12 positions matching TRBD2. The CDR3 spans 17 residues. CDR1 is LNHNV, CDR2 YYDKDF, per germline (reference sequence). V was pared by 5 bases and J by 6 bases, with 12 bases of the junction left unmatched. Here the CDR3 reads CATSPRLAGAGGDTQYF. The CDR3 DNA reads TGTGCCACCAGCCCACGACTAGCGGGGGCAGGTGGGGATACGCAGTATTTT.

In nucleotides, the CDR3 is TGCGCCAGCACCGGGACTCTAAAGGGAGCTAACTATGGCTACACCTTC. Translation: CASTGTLKGANYGYTF. V gene TRBV4-3 combines with J gene TRBJ1-2, with a tentative D call TRBD1 (5 bases). The CDR3 has 16 amino acids. The germline gives CDR1 LGHNA, CDR2 YSLEER. Trimming stripped 7 bases from V and 0 bases from J, with 18 bases between.

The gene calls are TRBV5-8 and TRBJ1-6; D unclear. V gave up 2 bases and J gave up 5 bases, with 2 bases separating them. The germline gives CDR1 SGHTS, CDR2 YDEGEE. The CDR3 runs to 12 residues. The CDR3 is CASSFNNSPLHF. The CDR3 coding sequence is TGTGCCAGCAGCTTCAATAATTCACCCCTCCACTTT.

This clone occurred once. The CDR3 region is CASSWRAGTDTQYF. In nucleotides, the CDR3 is TGTGCCAGCTCTTGGAGGGCTGGGACAGATACGCAGTATTTT. This sequence joins TRBV4-2 and TRBJ2-3; TRBD2 is a possible D gene (6 bases). Germline V gene data show CDR1 as LGHNA and CDR2 as YNFKEQ. The length of the CDR3 is 14 residues. Deletions cut 8 bases from V and 3 bases from J, with 15 bases between.

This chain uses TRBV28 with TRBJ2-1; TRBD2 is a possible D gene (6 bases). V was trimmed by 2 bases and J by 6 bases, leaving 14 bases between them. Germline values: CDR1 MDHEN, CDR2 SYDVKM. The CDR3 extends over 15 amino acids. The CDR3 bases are TGTGCCAGCAGTTTACGGCGGGGATTGGTCAATGAGCAGTTCTTC. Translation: CASSLRRGLVNEQFF. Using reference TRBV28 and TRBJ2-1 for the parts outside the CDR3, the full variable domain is DVKVTQSSRYLVKRTGEKVFLECVQDMDHENMFWYRQDPGLGLRLIYFSYDVKMKEKGDIPEGYSVSREKKERFSLILESASTNQTSMYLCASSLRRGLVNEQFFGPGTRLTVL.

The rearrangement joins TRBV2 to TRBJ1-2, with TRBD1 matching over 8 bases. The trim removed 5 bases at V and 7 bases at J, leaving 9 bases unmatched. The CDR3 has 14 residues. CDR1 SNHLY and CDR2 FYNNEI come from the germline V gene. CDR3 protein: CASSKAQGASGYTF. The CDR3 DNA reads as TGTGCCAGCAGTAAGGCGCAGGGGGCTTCTGGCTACACCTTC.

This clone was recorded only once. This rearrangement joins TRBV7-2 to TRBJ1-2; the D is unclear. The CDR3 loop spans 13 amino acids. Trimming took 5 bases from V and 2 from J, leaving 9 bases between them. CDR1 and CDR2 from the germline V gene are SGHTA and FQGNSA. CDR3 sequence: CASSPGRNYGYTF. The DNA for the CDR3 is TGTGCCAGCAGCCCCGGGAGAAACTATGGCTACACCTTC.

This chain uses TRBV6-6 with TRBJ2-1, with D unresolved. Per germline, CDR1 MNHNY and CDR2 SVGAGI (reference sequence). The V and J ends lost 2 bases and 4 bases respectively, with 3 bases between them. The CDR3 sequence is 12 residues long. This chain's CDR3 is CASSYLYNEQFF. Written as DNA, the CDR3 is TGTGCCAGCAGTTACCTGTACAATGAGCAGTTCTTC.

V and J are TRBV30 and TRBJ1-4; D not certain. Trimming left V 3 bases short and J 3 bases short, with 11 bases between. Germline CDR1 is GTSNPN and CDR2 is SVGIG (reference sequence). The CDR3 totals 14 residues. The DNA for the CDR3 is TGTGCCTGGAGGATTAGTGGAGCTAATGAAAAACTGTTTTTT. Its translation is CAWRISGANEKLFF.

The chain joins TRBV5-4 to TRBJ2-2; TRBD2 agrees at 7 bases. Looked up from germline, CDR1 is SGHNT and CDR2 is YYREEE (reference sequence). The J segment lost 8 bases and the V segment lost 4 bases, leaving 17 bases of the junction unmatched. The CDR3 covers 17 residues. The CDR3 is CASSIWWAGEGSGELFF. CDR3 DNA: TGTGCCAGCAGCATTTGGTGGGCGGGAGAAGGAAGTGGGGAGCTGTTTTTT.

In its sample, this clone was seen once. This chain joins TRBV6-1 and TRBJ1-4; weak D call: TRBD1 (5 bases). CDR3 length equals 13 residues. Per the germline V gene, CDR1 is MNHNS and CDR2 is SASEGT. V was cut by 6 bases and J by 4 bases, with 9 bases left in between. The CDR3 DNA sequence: TGTGCCAGCAGCCCAGGGCTTAATGAAAAACTGTTTTTT. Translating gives CASSPGLNEKLFF.

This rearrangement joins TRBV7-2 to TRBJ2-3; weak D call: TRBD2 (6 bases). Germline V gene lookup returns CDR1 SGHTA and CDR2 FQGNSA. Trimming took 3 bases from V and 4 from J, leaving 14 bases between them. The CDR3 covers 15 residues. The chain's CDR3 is CASSLEPSVADTQYF. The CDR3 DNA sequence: TGTGCCAGCAGCTTGGAGCCTAGCGTAGCAGATACGCAGTATTTT. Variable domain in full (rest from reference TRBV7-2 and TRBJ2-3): GAGVSQSPSNKVTEKGKDVELRCDPISGHTALYWYRQSLGQGLEFLIYFQGNSAPDKSGLPSDRFSAERTGGSVSTLTIQRTQQEDSAVYLCASSLEPSVADTQYFGPGTRLTVL.

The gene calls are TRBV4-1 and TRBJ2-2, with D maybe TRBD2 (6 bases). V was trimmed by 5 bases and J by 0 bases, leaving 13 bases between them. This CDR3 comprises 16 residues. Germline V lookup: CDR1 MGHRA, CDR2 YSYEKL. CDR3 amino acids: CASSDHRLANTGELFF. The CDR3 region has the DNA TGCGCCAGCAGCGACCACAGACTAGCGAACACCGGGGAGCTGTTTTTT.

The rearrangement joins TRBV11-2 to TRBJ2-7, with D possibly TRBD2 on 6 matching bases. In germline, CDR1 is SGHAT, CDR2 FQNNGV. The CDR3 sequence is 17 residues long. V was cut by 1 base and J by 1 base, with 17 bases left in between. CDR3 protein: CASSLVLSGTPSYEQYF. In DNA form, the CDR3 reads TGTGCCAGCAGCTTAGTTTTGTCCGGGACTCCTTCCTACGAGCAGTACTTC.

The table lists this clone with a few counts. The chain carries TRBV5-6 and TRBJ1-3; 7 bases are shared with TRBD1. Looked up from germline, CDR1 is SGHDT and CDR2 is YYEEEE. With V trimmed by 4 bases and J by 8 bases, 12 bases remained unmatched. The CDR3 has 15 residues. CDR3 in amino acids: CASSLLDRDLHTIYF. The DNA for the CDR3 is TGTGCCAGCAGCCTACTCGACAGGGACCTCCACACCATATATTTT.

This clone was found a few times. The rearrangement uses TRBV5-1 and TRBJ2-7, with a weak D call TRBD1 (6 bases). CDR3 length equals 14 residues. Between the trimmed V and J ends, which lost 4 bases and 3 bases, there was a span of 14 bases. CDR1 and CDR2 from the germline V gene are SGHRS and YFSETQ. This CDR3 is CASSPETGFYEQYF. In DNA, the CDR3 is TGCGCCAGCAGCCCAGAGACAGGTTTCTACGAGCAGTACTTC.

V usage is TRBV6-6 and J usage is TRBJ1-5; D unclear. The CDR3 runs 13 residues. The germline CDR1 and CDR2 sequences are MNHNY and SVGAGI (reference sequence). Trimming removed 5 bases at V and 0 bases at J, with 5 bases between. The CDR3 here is CASSSDSNQPQHF. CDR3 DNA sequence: TGTGCCAGCAGTAGCGATAGCAATCAGCCCCAGCATTTT.

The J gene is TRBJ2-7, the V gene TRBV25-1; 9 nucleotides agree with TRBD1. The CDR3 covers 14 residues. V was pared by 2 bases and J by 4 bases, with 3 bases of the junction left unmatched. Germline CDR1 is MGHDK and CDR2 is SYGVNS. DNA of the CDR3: TGTGCCAGCAGTGAAGAGGGGACAGGGTACGAGCAGTACTTC. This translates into CASSEEGTGYEQYF.

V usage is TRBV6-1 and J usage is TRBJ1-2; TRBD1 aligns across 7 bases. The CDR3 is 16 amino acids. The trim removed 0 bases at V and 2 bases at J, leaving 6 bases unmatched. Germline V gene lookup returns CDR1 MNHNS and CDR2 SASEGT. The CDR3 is CASSEAGDRLNYGYTF. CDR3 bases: TGTGCCAGCAGTGAAGCCGGGGACAGATTAAACTATGGCTACACCTTC.

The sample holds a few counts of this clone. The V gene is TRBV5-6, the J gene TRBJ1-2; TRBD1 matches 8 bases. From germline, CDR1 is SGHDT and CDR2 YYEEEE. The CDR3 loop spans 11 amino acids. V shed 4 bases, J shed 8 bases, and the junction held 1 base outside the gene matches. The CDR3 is CASSNRGGYTF. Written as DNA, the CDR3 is TGTGCCAGCAGCAACAGGGGGGGCTACACCTTC.

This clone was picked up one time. The CDR3 loop reads CASSNDRVTEAFF. As DNA, the CDR3 is TGTGCCAGCAGCAACGACAGGGTCACTGAAGCTTTCTTT. The chain employs TRBV6-5 and TRBJ1-1; 7 bases are shared with TRBD1. J lost 4 bases, V lost 6 bases, and 5 bases had no gene match. CDR3 length: 13 residues. CDR1 and CDR2 (germline): MNHEY, SVGAGI.